These 10 T cell receptor beta chains came from one sample sequenced in a study of blood T cell repertoires in COVID-19. Repertoires were generated with immunoSEQ multiplex PCR, while TCRdb's copy carries only in-frame clones and drops some. The profile covers some 190,000 clones, with roughly 76% appearing a single time and approximately 9% taken by the ten largest. Specimen: peripheral blood. Every receptor here comes from a woman aged 50 to 65 with active or convalescent COVID-19.

The genes are TRBV7-2 and TRBJ2-2; weak D call: TRBD2 (5 bases). Germline-derived CDR1 and CDR2 are SGHTA and FQGNSA. This CDR3 spans 15 amino acids. With 3 bases removed from V and 1 base from J, the gap between germline ends came to 9 bases. The CDR3 region is CASSFERKNTGELFF. The DNA of the CDR3 is TGTGCCAGCAGCTTCGAGCGGAAGAACACCGGGGAGCTGTTTTTT.

The chain has TRBV7-2 and TRBJ1-3; no clear D. Looked up from germline, CDR1 is SGHTA and CDR2 is FQGNSA. CDR3 length equals 15 residues. Trimming took 4 bases from V and 0 from J, leaving 10 bases between them. DNA for the CDR3: TGTGCCAGCAGCTCGTGGGCCTCCTCTGGAAACACCATATATTTT. This encodes CASSSWASSGNTIYF.

V usage is TRBV5-6 and J usage is TRBJ2-7, with D tentatively TRBD1 (5 bases). Germline V gene sequence: CDR1 SGHDT, CDR2 YYEEEE. V was trimmed by 1 base and J by 2 bases, leaving 13 bases between them. This CDR3 is 15 amino acids long. The CDR3, as DNA: TGTGCCAGCAGCTTGAATCAGGGTGGTGCCTACGAGCAGTACTTC. Residues: CASSLNQGGAYEQYF.

This rearrangement joins TRBV4-2 to TRBJ1-4; D remains ambiguous. CDR3 length equals 14 residues. Deletions cut 4 bases from V and 8 bases from J, with 14 bases between. The V gene's germline CDR1 is LGHNA and CDR2 YNFKEQ. CDR3 DNA sequence: TGTGCCAGCAGCCCGGAGCGGTTTGACGAAAAACTGTTTTTT. Translated, it gives CASSPERFDEKLFF.

V gene TRBV19 combines with J gene TRBJ1-6; D perhaps matches TRBD1 (5 bases). Germline CDR1 LNHDA, CDR2 SQIVND (reference sequence). Trimming shortened V by 6 bases and J by 4 bases, and 16 bases separated the two germline ends. CDR3 length: 16 residues. CDR3 in DNA: TGTGCCAGTAGGACGGCGGGGGAGGTGTATAATTCACCCCTCCACTTT. Translating it yields CASRTAGEVYNSPLHF.

This clone has just a few counts. This sequence joins TRBV5-4 and TRBJ2-2; 9 bases line up with TRBD1. The CDR3 is made up of 17 amino acids. Germline-derived CDR1 and CDR2 are SGHNT and YYREEE (reference sequence). J was trimmed by 0 bases and V by 4 bases; bases with no gene match: 7. CDR3 in amino acids: CASSPAGQGPNTGELFF. Here the CDR3 DNA reads TGTGCCAGCAGCCCAGCGGGACAGGGACCGAACACCGGGGAGCTGTTTTTT.

The rearrangement links TRBV6-4 to TRBJ2-1; D remains unclear. The CDR3 is 15 amino acids. CDR1 MRHNA and CDR2 SNTAGT come from the germline V gene. V lost 10 bases and J lost 2, with 18 bases in between. This chain's CDR3 is CATSPWRSTYNEQFF. The DNA of the CDR3 is TGTGCCACTTCGCCTTGGAGATCAACCTACAATGAGCAGTTCTTC.

The chain employs TRBV5-1 and TRBJ2-3, with D possibly being TRBD2 (6 bases). This CDR3 contains 15 residues. Germline assignment: CDR1 SGHRS and CDR2 YFSETQ. Trimming removed 5 bases from V and 2 bases from J, with 15 bases in between. The CDR3 nucleotides read TGCGCCAGCAGAATCCGGTGGGGGGACACAGATACGCAGTATTTT. It codes for CASRIRWGDTDTQYF.

The chain recombines TRBV28 with TRBJ2-7; a possible D gene is TRBD2 (6 bases). The ends were cut back, 3 bases at V and 3 bases at J, with 15 bases in the middle. The germline V gene encodes CDR1 MDHEN and CDR2 SYDVKM. The CDR3 is made up of 15 amino acids. CDR3 loop: CASSFISGGNYEQYF. The CDR3 DNA reads as TGTGCCAGCAGTTTTATCAGCGGAGGGAACTACGAGCAGTACTTC. Supplemented by reference TRBV28 and TRBJ2-7, the full variable domain reads DVKVTQSSRYLVKRTGEKVFLECVQDMDHENMFWYRQDPGLGLRLIYFSYDVKMKEKGDIPEGYSVSREKKERFSLILESASTNQTSMYLCASSFISGGNYEQYFGPGTRLTVT.

The genes are TRBV7-9 and TRBJ1-6, with TRBD1 matching over 9 bases. Unmatched junction bases numbered 6, after V lost 5 bases and J lost 7 bases. The CDR3 contains 15 residues. Germline loops: CDR1 SEHNR, CDR2 FQNEAQ (reference sequence). The DNA of the CDR3 is TGTGCCAGCAGCCCAAACAGGGGGCTAAATTCACCCCTCCACTTT. Translating gives CASSPNRGLNSPLHF.